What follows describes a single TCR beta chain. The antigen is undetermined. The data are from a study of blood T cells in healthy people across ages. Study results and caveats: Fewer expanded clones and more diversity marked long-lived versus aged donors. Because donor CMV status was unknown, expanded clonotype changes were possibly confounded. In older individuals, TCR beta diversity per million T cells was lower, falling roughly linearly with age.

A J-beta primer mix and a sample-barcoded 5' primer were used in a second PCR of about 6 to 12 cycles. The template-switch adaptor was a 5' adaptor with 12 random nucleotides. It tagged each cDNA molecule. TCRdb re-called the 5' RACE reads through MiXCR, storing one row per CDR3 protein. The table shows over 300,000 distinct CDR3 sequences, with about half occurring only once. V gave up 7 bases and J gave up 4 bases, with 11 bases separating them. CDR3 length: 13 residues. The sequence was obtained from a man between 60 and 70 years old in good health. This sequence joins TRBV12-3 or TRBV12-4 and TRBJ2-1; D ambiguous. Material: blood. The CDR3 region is CASTFGSYNEQFF. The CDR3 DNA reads TGTGCCAGCACGTTCGGGTCTTACAATGAGCAGTTCTTC.